This is a list of T cell receptor beta chains from one sample in a study of PD-1 blockade in classical Hodgkin lymphoma. Profiled with immunoSEQ multiplex PCR; TCRdb holds only in-frame clones, not every one. The sample consists of tens of thousands of clones, roughly 80% of them appearing once. The sample here was peripheral blood mononuclear cells (PBMCs), taken at baseline. The receptors originated from a human donor with classical Hodgkin lymphoma. Both conserved end residues are part of each CDR3. The D gene is left open where the match is weak. Some rows mark clone size as missing; the rest say once, few, many or name a class of expanded clone.

j_gene	d_gene	abundance	v_gene	CDR3aa	CDR3nt
TRBJ2-1	.	.	TRBV7-3	CASSSNGATPSRPQFF	TGTGCCAGCAGCTCCAACGGGGCGACTCCCTCAAGGCCGCAGTTCTTC
TRBJ2-2	.	.	TRBV19	CASRGGPFPRAGELFF	TGTGCCAGTAGGGGGGGGCCCTTTCCGAGGGCGGGAGAGCTGTTTTTT
TRBJ1-2	.	.	TRBV19	CASSPDLRAPLYGYTF	TGTGCCAGTAGTCCTGACCTCAGGGCTCCTCTTTATGGCTACACCTTC
TRBJ1-1	.	.	TRBV6-5	CASSYVREGRAAFF	TGTGCCAGCAGTTACGTCAGGGAGGGTAGGGCGGCTTTCTTT
TRBJ2-7	TRBD1	.	TRBV6-6	CASTRGTDSYEQYF	TGTGCCAGCACCAGGGGGACAGACTCCTACGAGCAGTACTTC
TRBJ2-7	.	few	TRBV4-2	CASSQAIADSSYEQYF	TGTGCCAGCAGCCAAGCTATCGCAGACAGCTCCTACGAGCAGTACTTC
TRBJ2-1	TRBD2	.	TRBV19	CASSRTSDSSYNEQFF	TGTGCCAGTAGTAGGACTAGCGACAGCTCCTACAATGAGCAGTTCTTC
TRBJ1-1	.	.	TRBV7-8	CASSFSWGRSNTEAFF	TGTGCCAGCAGCTTCTCGTGGGGGCGTTCGAACACTGAAGCTTTCTTT
TRBJ2-7	.	few	TRBV2	CASNGGEQYF	TGTGCCAGCAATGGGGGGGAGCAGTACTTC
TRBJ1-5	.	few	TRBV12-2	CASRLAIGWRGDQPQHF	TGTGCAAGTCGCTTAGCGATCGGTTGGAGGGGGGATCAGCCCCAGCATTTT
TRBJ2-7	.	.	TRBV5-1	CASSLRGLSSYEQYF	TGCGCCAGCAGCTTAAGGGGCTTAAGCTCCTACGAGCAGTACTTC
TRBJ2-2	TRBD1	few	TRBV5-4	CASSLRTGETGELFF	TGTGCCAGCAGCCTCCGGACAGGGGAGACCGGGGAGCTGTTTTTT
TRBJ2-5	TRBD1	.	TRBV6-1	CASSLGLGQGETQYF	TGTGCCAGCAGTCTGGGGTTAGGACAGGGGGAGACCCAGTACTTC
TRBJ1-2	.	few	TRBV19	CASSTPTGISYGYTF	TGTGCCAGTAGTACCCCTACAGGGATCTCTTATGGCTACACCTTC
TRBJ2-7	.	.	TRBV19	CASSLLQGILYF	TGTGCCAGTAGCCTCCTTCAGGGGATCTTATACTTC
TRBJ2-5	.	.	TRBV5-4	CASSSRDRKETQYF	TGTGCCAGCAGCTCCCGGGACCGTAAAGAGACCCAGTACTTC
TRBJ1-1	.	.	TRBV23-1	CASSLDISNTEAFF	TGCGCCAGCAGTCTGGACATCTCGAACACTGAAGCTTTCTTT
TRBJ2-5	.	.	TRBV27	CASKEGVQETQYF	TGTGCCAGCAAAGAGGGGGTCCAAGAGACCCAGTACTTC
TRBJ2-1	.	.	TRBV4-1	CASGRFSYNEQFF	TGCGCCAGCGGGAGGTTCTCCTACAATGAGCAGTTCTTC
TRBJ1-4	.	.	TRBV25-1	CASNSENEKLFF	TGTGCCAGCAACTCGGAGAATGAAAAACTGTTTTTT
TRBJ1-2	.	once	TRBV6-6	CASSATVLANYGYTF	TGTGCCAGCAGTGCTACAGTCTTGGCGAACTATGGCTACACCTTC
TRBJ2-5	.	.	TRBV6-6	CACLANQETQYF	TGTGCCTGCCTTGCCAACCAAGAGACCCAGTACTTC
TRBJ2-7	.	.	TRBV7-2	CASSLGPSESSYEQYF	TGTGCCAGCAGCTTAGGTCCTAGCGAGAGCTCCTACGAGCAGTACTTC
TRBJ2-7	TRBD1	.	TRBV2	CASRSGQGKYEQYF	TGTGCCAGCAGGTCCGGACAGGGGAAATACGAGCAGTACTTC
TRBJ1-4	.	.	TRBV19	CASSIDASTNEKLFF	TGTGCCAGTAGTATAGATGCATCAACTAATGAAAAACTGTTTTTT
TRBJ1-2	.	.	TRBV6-1	CASSEAGANYGYTF	TGTGCCAGCAGTGAAGCGGGAGCCAACTATGGCTACACCTTC
TRBJ1-1	.	.	TRBV7-9	CASSIHRDLEAFF	TGTGCCAGCAGTATCCACCGGGACCTGGAAGCTTTCTTT
TRBJ1-5	.	once	TRBV27	CASSSAGSNQPQHF	TGTGCCAGCAGTTCAGCGGGGAGTAATCAGCCCCAGCATTTT
TRBJ2-7	.	.	TRBV30	CAWSVLGDEQYF	TGTGCCTGGAGTGTACTAGGGGACGAGCAGTACTTC
TRBJ2-2	.	.	TRBV19	CASSIQRNTGELFF	TGTGCCAGTAGTATTCAGCGAAACACCGGGGAGCTGTTTTTT
TRBJ1-4	TRBD1	once	TRBV14	CASSPFWDRTATNEKLFF	TGTGCCAGCAGCCCCTTTTGGGACAGGACCGCAACTAATGAAAAACTGTTTTTT
TRBJ2-1	.	.	TRBV5-6	CASSLRRTSAYNEQFF	TGTGCCAGCAGCTTGCGCCGCACGTCCGCCTACAATGAGCAGTTCTTC
TRBJ2-7	TRBD2	.	TRBV27	CASSLSGLAITHEQYF	TGTGCCAGCAGTTTATCGGGACTAGCGATAACCCACGAGCAGTACTTC
TRBJ2-2	TRBD1	once	TRBV13	CASSFGTPWTGGRAGELFF	TGTGCCAGCAGCTTCGGGACTCCATGGACAGGGGGCCGCGCCGGGGAGCTGTTTTTT
TRBJ2-7	.	.	TRBV29-1	CSADGENYEQYF	TGCAGCGCTGACGGGGAGAACTACGAGCAGTACTTC
TRBJ2-2	.	.	TRBV4-1	CASSRTAANTGELFF	TGCGCCAGCAGCCGGACAGCCGCGAACACCGGGGAGCTGTTTTTT
TRBJ2-2	.	once	TRBV9	CASSVERVNTGELFF	TGTGCCAGCAGCGTAGAAAGAGTAAACACCGGGGAGCTGTTTTTT
TRBJ1-4	TRBD1	.	TRBV19	CASCRDSHEKLFF	TGTGCCAGCTGCCGGGACAGTCATGAAAAACTGTTTTTT
TRBJ1-2	TRBD1	.	TRBV19	CASSAAGTAYGYTF	TGTGCCAGTAGTGCCGCCGGGACAGCCTATGGCTACACCTTC
TRBJ1-1	.	few	TRBV7-9	CASSPPITEAFF	TGTGCCAGCAGCCCCCCCATCACTGAAGCTTTCTTT
TRBJ1-1	.	.	TRBV18	CASSVGIGKAFF	TGTGCCAGCTCCGTGGGCATCGGGAAAGCTTTCTTT
TRBJ2-7	TRBD2	once	TRBV7-9	CASSSPLGAGGGRAYEQYF	TGTGCCAGCAGCTCGCCTCTCGGAGCGGGAGGCGGGAGGGCCTACGAGCAGTACTTC
TRBJ1-2	TRBD1	.	TRBV7-8	CASSLNFLGQGKLANYGYTF	TGTGCCAGCAGCTTAAATTTCCTCGGACAGGGTAAACTAGCTAACTATGGCTACACCTTC
TRBJ2-1	TRBD2	few	TRBV7-2	CASSVTSGNSHEQFF	TGTGCCAGCAGCGTAACTAGCGGGAATTCCCATGAGCAGTTCTTC
TRBJ1-1	.	.	TRBV5-6	CASSRRGTEAFF	TGTGCCAGCAGCCGACGTGGCACCGAAGCTTTCTTT
TRBJ2-5	TRBD1	once	TRBV11-3	CASSLDQWGQGGETQYF	TGTGCCAGCAGCTTAGATCAGTGGGGACAGGGTGGAGAGACCCAGTACTTC
TRBJ1-5	.	once	TRBV7-4	CASSPVAPNQPQHF	TGTGCCAGCAGCCCCGTGGCGCCCAATCAGCCCCAGCATTTT
TRBJ2-7	.	.	TRBV4-3	CASSQALGNEQYF	TGCGCCAGCAGCCAGGCTCTCGGGAACGAGCAGTACTTC
TRBJ1-1	.	.	TRBV4-1	CASSQRRRGPGGADTEAFF	TGCGCCAGCAGCCAGAGGAGGAGGGGTCCGGGGGGCGCAGACACTGAAGCTTTCTTT
TRBJ2-3	.	once	TRBV19	CASSIKSLVDTQYF	TGTGCCAGTAGTATCAAAAGTTTAGTGGATACGCAGTATTTT
TRBJ1-2	TRBD1	once	TRBV14	CASSHPDRGGYTF	TGTGCCAGCAGCCATCCGGACAGGGGCGGCTACACCTTC
TRBJ2-2	.	.	TRBV19	CASSIGDNTGELFF	TGTGCCAGTAGTATCGGGGACAACACCGGGGAGCTGTTTTTT
TRBJ2-1	.	.	TRBV5-1	CASSLRLAEGWGEQFF	TGCGCCAGCAGCTTGAGGCTAGCCGAGGGCTGGGGTGAGCAGTTCTTC
TRBJ1-5	.	.	TRBV28	CASSLPRAVASNQPQHF	TGTGCCAGCAGTTTACCCCGGGCCGTGGCTAGCAATCAGCCCCAGCATTTT
TRBJ2-1	.	.	TRBV11-3	CASSSGTSHGTHNEQFF	TGTGCCAGCAGCTCCGGTACAAGCCACGGGACTCACAATGAGCAGTTCTTC